Each of the 7 T cell receptor beta chains below was sequenced from the same sample in a study of blood T cell repertoires in COVID-19 (TCRdb year 2020). Library construction relied on the immunoSEQ multiplex PCR assay. Sourced from immuneACCESS, this table was stored by TCRdb with only in-frame sequences that have V and J called. A share of the clones is absent; for the studies checked, an unresolved V gene accounts for under half, and the remainder has no known explanation. The sample has 90,000 to 100,000 clones on record, approximately 87% of them singletons. The ten largest clones add up to roughly 14% of the sample. Sequenced: peripheral blood. The source is a human donor in a cohort sampled during active COVID-19.

V is TRBV7-9 and J is TRBJ2-1; possibly TRBD1 for D (5 bases). CDR1 and CDR2 from the germline V gene are SEHNR and FQNEAQ (reference sequence). This CDR3 is built from 15 residues. The V end was cut by 1 base, the J end by 4 bases, with 11 bases between. CDR3 loop: CASSLGQQIYNEQFF. The CDR3 nucleotides are TGTGCCAGCAGCTTAGGACAGCAGATTTACAATGAGCAGTTCTTC.

V gene TRBV7-2 combines with J gene TRBJ2-5; 8 bases are a match to TRBD1. The CDR3 extends over 13 amino acids. V lost 3 bases and J lost 4; bases outside the gene matches: 1. In germline, CDR1 is SGHTA, CDR2 FQGNSA. CDR3 DNA sequence: TGTGCCAGCAGCTTTACAGGGGGAGAGACCCAGTACTTC. It yields the protein CASSFTGGETQYF.

The chain joins TRBV30 to TRBJ1-4, with a tentative D call TRBD1 (6 bases). The CDR3 runs 15 residues. V shed 5 bases and J shed 4 bases, with 17 bases lying between them. Per the germline V gene, CDR1 is GTSNPN and CDR2 is SVGIG (reference sequence). CDR3 sequence reads: CAWAPSGGHNEKLFF. CDR3 nucleotides: TGTGCCTGGGCCCCTTCGGGGGGACATAATGAAAAACTGTTTTTT.

This chain connects TRBV18 to TRBJ2-2, with 11 positions matching TRBD2. With V trimmed by 2 bases and J by 4 bases, 3 bases remained unmatched. The CDR3 has 16 amino acids. Looked up from germline, CDR1 is KGHSH and CDR2 is LQKENI. In nucleotides, the CDR3 is TGTGCCAGCTCACCAATACTAGCGGGAGTCACCGGGGAGCTGTTTTTT. Encoded protein: CASSPILAGVTGELFF. Complete variable domain (other parts from reference TRBV18 and TRBJ2-2): NAGVMQNPRHLVRRRGQEARLRCSPMKGHSHVYWYRQLPEEGLKFMVYLQKENIIDESGMPKERFSAEFPKEGPSILRIQQVVRGDSAAYFCASSPILAGVTGELFFGEGSRLTVL.

This clone was seen just once. The genes are TRBV14 and TRBJ2-2, with 8 bases aligning to TRBD2. This CDR3 spans 17 amino acids. Germline V lookup: CDR1 SGHDN, CDR2 FVKESK. The junction had 7 bases not matched to a gene; V was cut back by 4 bases and J by 0 bases. CDR3 amino acids: CASSLTAGAPNTGELFF. The CDR3 DNA is TGTGCCAGCAGCCTGACAGCGGGGGCCCCGAACACCGGGGAGCTGTTTTTT.

The genes are TRBV7-8 and TRBJ2-1; D is perhaps TRBD2 (5 bases). The germline CDR1 and CDR2 sequences are SGHVS and FQNEAQ. V lost 5 bases and J 0 bases, leaving 14 bases between the germline ends. The CDR3 length is 16 residues. CDR3 DNA sequence: TGTGCCAGCAGCCAACCCCCGGGAAGCTCCTACAATGAGCAGTTCTTC. Translated: CASSQPPGSSYNEQFF.

The rearrangement uses TRBV5-4 and TRBJ2-5; 8 positions agree with TRBD2. CDR3 length equals 15 residues. Looked up from germline, CDR1 is SGHNT and CDR2 is YYREEE (reference sequence). Trimming cost V 0 bases and J 4 bases; bases outside gene matches: 5. CDR3: CASSLDWAGGETQYF. CDR3 nucleotides: TGTGCCAGCAGCTTGGATTGGGCGGGGGGAGAGACCCAGTACTTC.